The 4 T cell receptor beta chains reported below all come from one sample, sequenced in a study of shared clonotypes between healthy human individuals (dated by TCRdb to 2020 to 2022). Library generation was performed with the immunoSEQ multiplex PCR assay. TCRdb re-hosts the immuneACCESS table, in-frame sequences only. Its copies lack some clones; in the studies checked, an unresolved V gene accounts for under half of them, and the cause for the rest is not known. The sample table records roughly 700,000 clones; about 92% of these occur just once. The ten largest clones capture about 33% of the sample. Sequenced: memory CD8+ T cells from PBMCs. Interpreted using the paper, the cell subset or site label stands for: CD45RO+ cells pooled with CCR7-negative TemRA cells. These receptors came from a man aged 18 to 30 in good health. Some clones in this sample may be carry-over from other donors' samples.

On this clone itself: The junction departs from germline at one end; a sequencing error may be responsible. The J gene is TRBJ1-1, the V gene TRBV5-4; D is possibly TRBD1 (5 bases). Germline V gene data show CDR1 as SGHNT and CDR2 as YYREEE (reference sequence). This CDR3 spans 13 amino acids. Written as DNA, the CDR3 is TGTGCCAGCACCTTGGGGGGGTTGAGAGAAGCTTTCTTT. Amino acids: CASTLGGLREAFF. The whole variable domain, remainder taken from reference TRBV5-4 and TRBJ1-1, is ETGVTQSPTHLIKTRGQQVTLRCSSQSGHNTVSWYQQALGQGPQFIFQYYREEENGRGNFPPRFSGLQFPNYSSELNVNALELDDSALYLCASTLGGLREAFFGQGTRLTVV.

The chain employs TRBV28 and TRBJ2-3, with D uncertain. This CDR3 contains 13 residues. CDR1 is MDHEN and CDR2 is SYDVKM in the germline V gene. V was trimmed by 2 bases and J by 2 bases, leaving 5 bases between them. DNA of the CDR3: TGTGCCAGCAGTTTAAACCCCACAGATACGCAGTATTTT. Encoded protein: CASSLNPTDTQYF.

The chain joins TRBV6-4 to TRBJ2-1, with TRBD2 matching over 8 bases. V lost 8 bases to trimming and J lost 10 bases; unmatched junction nucleotides: 16. The length of the CDR3 is 15 residues. Germline V gene data show CDR1 as MRHNA and CDR2 as SNTAGT. In nucleotides, the CDR3 is TGTGCCAGCGAATCCGGGACTAGAAGGGATAACGAGCAGTTCTTC. Protein: CASESGTRRDNEQFF.

The chain couples TRBV7-9 to TRBJ2-2, with 7 bases matching TRBD1. Germline CDR1 and CDR2: SEHNR and FQNEAQ (reference sequence). This CDR3 has 11 amino acids. For the CDR3, the DNA is TGTGCTAAGGGGGCGACCGGGGAGCTGTTTTTT. This sequence encodes CAKGATGELFF. The variable domain in full, with the rest retrieved from reference TRBV7-9 and TRBJ2-2, is DTGVSQNPRHKITKRGQNVTFRCDPISEHNRLYWYRQTLGQGPEFLTYFQNEAQLEKSRLLSDRFSAERPKGSFSTLEIQRTEQGDSAMYLCAKGATGELFFGEGSRLTVL.